These T cell receptor beta chains were read from a single sample in a study of cytomegalovirus exposure and HLA in healthy donors. Generated by immunoSEQ multiplex PCR, the TCRdb table keeps only in-frame clones and is missing some. Of around 150,000 clones in the sample, more than 70% were seen once. The sample taken for sequencing was PBMCs. The receptors derive from a man aged 25 to 45 in good health and CMV-seropositive. Both conserved end residues are part of each CDR3. A D gene is named only where the DNA matches it firmly. A clone size is listed for some rows: how often the clone was seen (once, few, many), or a class if it is expanded.

d_call	v_call	clone_size	j_call	cdr3_nt	cdr3_aa
NA	TRBV6-5	once	TRBJ2-1	TGTGCCAGCAGTCATCGGGACTTCGGAGGGAATGAGCAGTTCTTC	CASSHRDFGGNEQFF
TRBD1	TRBV5-1	NA	TRBJ2-2	TGCGCCAGCAGCTTCGGGACAGGGAACACCGGGGAGCTGTTTTTT	CASSFGTGNTGELFF
TRBD1	TRBV9	NA	TRBJ1-5	TGTGCCAGCAGCCCGGGACAGAGGAATCAGCCCCAGCATTTT	CASSPGQRNQPQHF
NA	TRBV6-5	NA	TRBJ1-1	TGTGCCAGCAGTTCCGAGGGAGGTTACACTGAAGCTTTCTTT	CASSSEGGYTEAFF
TRBD2	TRBV5-1	NA	TRBJ2-1	TGCGCCAGCAGGAGGACTAGCGGGGATTACAATGAGCAGTTCTTC	CASRRTSGDYNEQFF
NA	TRBV6-6	NA	TRBJ2-5	TGTGCCAGCAGTTCCGGGGAGACCCAGTACTTC	CASSSGETQYF
NA	TRBV7-9	NA	TRBJ1-2	TGTGCCAGCAGCCCTAGCCGGGCCAGACATGGCTACACCTTC	CASSPSRARHGYTF
NA	TRBV28	NA	TRBJ1-5	TGTGCCAGCAGTTTATTAGGGGGGGACAATCAGCCCCAGCATTTT	CASSLLGGDNQPQHF
TRBD2	TRBV10-1	NA	TRBJ2-3	TGCGCCAGCAGTGGTTCAGCGGGAGGGCCGGATACGCAGTATTTT	CASSGSAGGPDTQYF
NA	TRBV5-1	NA	TRBJ2-5	TGCGCCAGCAGCTTGGCCGGGACACTCCAAGAGACCCAGTACTTC	CASSLAGTLQETQYF
TRBD1	TRBV18	NA	TRBJ1-6	TGTGCCAGCTCATCGGGACAGGCAGACTCACCCCTCCACTTT	CASSSGQADSPLHF
NA	TRBV28	once	TRBJ2-2	TGTGCCAGCAGTTCATTATCGTTCATAGCCGGGGAGCTGTTTTTT	CASSSLSFIAGELFF
TRBD1	TRBV5-1	NA	TRBJ1-2	TGCGCCAGCAGCTGGGGTCCTGGGACAGGGGAGATCGGGGGCTACACCTTC	CASSWGPGTGEIGGYTF
NA	TRBV5-8	NA	TRBJ2-2	TGTGCCAGCAGCTCGGTAATCGGGATCCACAGGGAGCTGTTTTTT	CASSSVIGIHRELFF
NA	TRBV30	NA	TRBJ2-2	TGTGCCTGGAGTTTCGGGATGGGGGGCACCGGGGAGCTGTTTTTT	CAWSFGMGGTGELFF
TRBD1	TRBV18	NA	TRBJ2-7	TGTGCCAGCTCACCTCCGGGACAGGGGGCGTACGAGCAGTACTTC	CASSPPGQGAYEQYF
NA	TRBV6-5	NA	TRBJ1-1	TGTGCCAGCATCCAACCGGGGTCTGAAGCTTTCTTT	CASIQPGSEAFF
NA	TRBV10-3	NA	TRBJ1-2	TGTGCCATCAGGGGGGACAATGGCTACACCTTC	CAIRGDNGYTF
NA	TRBV9	NA	TRBJ2-1	TGTGCCAGCAGCGTAGCAGGGCTCAATGAGCAGTTCTTC	CASSVAGLNEQFF
TRBD2	TRBV11-1	NA	TRBJ2-5	TGTGCCAGCAGCTTACGTCTAGCGGGCCAAGAGACCCAGTACTTC	CASSLRLAGQETQYF
TRBD2	TRBV5-4	NA	TRBJ2-5	TGTGCCAGCAGCAGACGGACTAGCGGGCGACAAGAGACCCAGTACTTC	CASSRRTSGRQETQYF
NA	TRBV14	NA	TRBJ1-5	TGTGCCAGCAGCGTCCAGGGATTTGGGCTCGATCAGCCCCAGCATTTT	CASSVQGFGLDQPQHF
TRBD1	TRBV10-3	NA	TRBJ2-7	TGTGCCATCAGTGAGTCGAGGGACAGCGCCTACGAGCAGTACTTC	CAISESRDSAYEQYF
TRBD2	TRBV4-1	once	TRBJ2-1	TGCGCCAGCAGCCGAGGACTAGCGGGTGGGTCCTCCTACAATGAGCAGTTCTTC	CASSRGLAGGSSYNEQFF
TRBD1	TRBV7-3	NA	TRBJ2-7	TGTGCCAGCAGCTCGGGACAGGGAGCCTTCTACGAGCAGTACTTC	CASSSGQGAFYEQYF
NA	TRBV5-1	NA	TRBJ2-3	TGCGCCAGCAGCTTGGAGGACAGCAGCACAGATACGCAGTATTTT	CASSLEDSSTDTQYF
TRBD1	TRBV19	NA	TRBJ1-2	TGTGCCAGTAGTCAGGGACAGTACTATGGCTACACCTTC	CASSQGQYYGYTF
TRBD2	TRBV4-2	medium-sized	TRBJ2-5	TGTGCCAGCAGCCAAGAGCGGGAGGGCCCAGAGACCCAGTACTTC	CASSQEREGPETQYF
TRBD2	TRBV18	once	TRBJ2-6	TGTGCCAGCTCACCGCTAGCGGGGGGAAGCTCTGGGGCCAACGTCCTGACTTTC	CASSPLAGGSSGANVLTF
TRBD1	TRBV27	NA	TRBJ1-5	TGTGCCAGCAGTTTTACAGGGACAGGGTATCAGCCCCAGCATTTT	CASSFTGTGYQPQHF
NA	TRBV2	NA	TRBJ1-3	TGTGCCAGCAGCCCCCTTGTATCTGGAAACACCATATATTTT	CASSPLVSGNTIYF
TRBD2	TRBV5-4	NA	TRBJ2-7	TGTGCCAGCAGCCCAGGACTAGTCTCCTACGAGCAGTACTTC	CASSPGLVSYEQYF
TRBD2	TRBV5-1	NA	TRBJ2-3	TGCGCCAGCAGCTTGGGGACTAGCGGGAACGCCCCAGATACGCAGTATTTT	CASSLGTSGNAPDTQYF
NA	TRBV27	few	TRBJ1-3	TGTGCCAGCAGTATACAGGGTTCGGCTGGAAACACCATATATTTT	CASSIQGSAGNTIYF
NA	TRBV30	NA	TRBJ2-7	TGTGCCTGGAGTGCCACTTTCTCCTACGAGCAGTACTTC	CAWSATFSYEQYF
NA	TRBV2	NA	TRBJ2-7	TGTGCCAGCAGGCCGGTCGTATCCTACGAGCAGTACTTC	CASRPVVSYEQYF
NA	TRBV5-1	NA	TRBJ1-1	TGCGCCAGCACAGGGGACATGAACACTGAAGCTTTCTTT	CASTGDMNTEAFF
TRBD2	TRBV5-4	NA	TRBJ2-4	TGTGCCAGCAGCCTAGCGGGAGGGCCCAAAAACATTCAGTACTTC	CASSLAGGPKNIQYF
NA	TRBV9	once	TRBJ1-2	TGTGCCAGCAGCGTAGAGAAGAGGTATGGCTACACCTTC	CASSVEKRYGYTF
NA	TRBV19	NA	TRBJ1-1	TGTGCCAGTAGTTTCACCGGGGACACTGAAGCTTTCTTT	CASSFTGDTEAFF
TRBD1	TRBV29-1	once	TRBJ2-3	TGCAGCGTTTTCTCCGGGACAGGGGGGACAGATACGCAGTATTTT	CSVFSGTGGTDTQYF
TRBD2	TRBV7-3	NA	TRBJ2-7	TGTGCCAGCAGCCTACAGCCAATCGGACTAGCGGGGTCCTACGAGCAGTACTTC	CASSLQPIGLAGSYEQYF
TRBD2	TRBV9	NA	TRBJ2-7	TGTGCCAGCAGCCCCGGGACTAGCGTCTACGAGCAGTACTTC	CASSPGTSVYEQYF
NA	TRBV9	NA	TRBJ1-2	TGTGCCAGCAGCCCAGAACAGGGCTACTATGGCTACACCTTC	CASSPEQGYYGYTF
NA	TRBV4-1	NA	TRBJ1-2	TGCGCCAGCAGCCAAGATCAGGATGGGAACTATGGCTACACCTTC	CASSQDQDGNYGYTF
TRBD1	TRBV6-1	few	TRBJ1-5	TGTGCCAGCGACAGGGGGGTATATAGCAATCAGCCCCAGCATTTT	CASDRGVYSNQPQHF
NA	TRBV10-3	NA	TRBJ2-2	TGTGCCATCAGTGGGGCGGGGAAGCGGACCGGGGAGCTGTTTTTT	CAISGAGKRTGELFF
TRBD2	TRBV10-3	NA	TRBJ2-1	TGTGCCATCAGGGGTGGGACTAGCGATGAGCAGTTCTTC	CAIRGGTSDEQFF
TRBD1	TRBV6-5	NA	TRBJ1-1	TGTGCCAGCAGTACCCCCGGACAGGGGGCGCGAGCTTTCTTT	CASSTPGQGARAFF
NA	TRBV15	NA	TRBJ2-7	TGTGCCACCAGCAGAGATTCAGATACCTACGAGCAGTACTTC	CATSRDSDTYEQYF
TRBD1	TRBV29-1	NA	TRBJ2-5	TGCAGCGCCACCCTTGGGGACAGGGGTGGAGAGACCCAGTACTTC	CSATLGDRGGETQYF
TRBD1	TRBV5-1	NA	TRBJ2-2	TGCGCCAGCGGAGAACTAACGGGACAGCTGAACACCGGGGAGCTGTTTTTT	CASGELTGQLNTGELFF
TRBD1	TRBV7-9	NA	TRBJ2-6	TGTGCCAGCGGGAGGGGACAGGGGGCGCCTGGGGCCAACGTCCTGACTTTC	CASGRGQGAPGANVLTF
TRBD2	TRBV29-1	once	TRBJ2-7	TGCAGCGCGGGACTAGCGTACGAGCAGTACTTC	CSAGLAYEQYF
TRBD1	TRBV15	NA	TRBJ2-1	TGTGCCACCAGCAGGGTTCCCGTGGGACAGCTAAACAATGAGCAGTTCTTC	CATSRVPVGQLNNEQFF
TRBD1	TRBV6-5	NA	TRBJ1-4	TGTGCCAGCAGCTTGACAGGGGCGGGCGAAAAACTGTTTTTT	CASSLTGAGEKLFF
NA	TRBV5-1	NA	TRBJ2-5	TGCGCCAGCACCTTGGCAGGGGCCGTCGAAGAGACCCAGTACTTC	CASTLAGAVEETQYF
NA	TRBV30	NA	TRBJ2-7	TGTGCCGGGGACCAGGGGGGCTACGAGCAGTACTTC	CAGDQGGYEQYF
NA	TRBV6-4	NA	TRBJ2-1	TGTGCCAGCACTCTCGGACAGTCAGGGGCAATCCATGAGCAGTTCTTC	CASTLGQSGAIHEQFF